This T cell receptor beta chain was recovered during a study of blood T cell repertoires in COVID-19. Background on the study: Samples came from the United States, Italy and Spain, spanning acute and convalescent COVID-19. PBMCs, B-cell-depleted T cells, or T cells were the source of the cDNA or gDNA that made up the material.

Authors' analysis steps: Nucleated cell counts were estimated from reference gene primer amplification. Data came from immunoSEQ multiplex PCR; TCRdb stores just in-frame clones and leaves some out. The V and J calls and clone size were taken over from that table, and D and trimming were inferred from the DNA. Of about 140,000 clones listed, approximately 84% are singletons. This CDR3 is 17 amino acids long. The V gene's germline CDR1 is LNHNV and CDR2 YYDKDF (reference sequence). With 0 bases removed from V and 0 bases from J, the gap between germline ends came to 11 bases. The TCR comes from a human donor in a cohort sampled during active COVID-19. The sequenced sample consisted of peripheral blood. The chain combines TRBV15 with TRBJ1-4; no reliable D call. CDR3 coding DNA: TGTGCCACCAGCAGAGAGGCCACGGGTGCAACTAATGAAAAACTGTTTTTT. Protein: CATSREATGATNEKLFF. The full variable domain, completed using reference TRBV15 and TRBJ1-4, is DAMVIQNPRYQVTQFGKPVTLSCSQTLNHNVMYWYQQKSSQAPKLLFHYYDKDFNNEADTPDNFQSRRPNTSFCFLDIRSPGLGDTAMYLCATSREATGATNEKLFFGSGTQLSVL.